A single sample is the source of the 15 T cell receptor beta chains below, sequenced in a study of blood T cell repertoires in COVID-19. Assay: immunoSEQ multiplex PCR; the TCRdb copy retains only in-frame clones and omits some. The table records about 81,000 clones, 70% to 90% of them present only once. The source material was peripheral blood. The receptors were sampled from a man between 70 and 80 years old with active or convalescent COVID-19.

This clone was recorded a few times. The chain employs TRBV5-6 and TRBJ2-7, with 11 bases fitting TRBD1. Germline V gene sequence: CDR1 SGHDT, CDR2 YYEEEE. Trimming cost V 4 bases and J 2 bases; bases outside gene matches: 5. The CDR3 consists of 15 residues. The CDR3 DNA follows: TGTGCCAGCAGCCCCCTGGGACAGGGGGCCTACGAGCAGTACTTC. Its protein product is CASSPLGQGAYEQYF.

V is TRBV5-5 and J is TRBJ2-5, with D tentatively TRBD2 (7 bases). Germline V gene sequence: CDR1 SGHKS, CDR2 YYEKEE (reference sequence). Deletions cut 1 base from V and 5 bases from J, with 15 bases between. This CDR3 comprises 15 residues. The CDR3 DNA reads as TGTGCCAGCAGCTTGTTCGGGGGGCACGACGAGACCCAGTACTTC. Translation gives CASSLFGGHDETQYF. The full variable domain, in which reference TRBV5-5 and TRBJ2-5 provide the parts outside the CDR3, is DAGVTQSPTHLIKTRGQQVTLRCSPISGHKSVSWYQQVLGQGPQFIFQYYEKEERGRGNFPDRFSARQFPNYSSELNVNALLLGDSALYLCASSLFGGHDETQYFGPGTRLLVL.

The V and J genes are TRBV15 and TRBJ1-1, with no clear D. Germline lookup yields CDR1 LNHNV and CDR2 YYDKDF (reference sequence). V lost 1 base and J 0 bases, leaving 9 bases between the germline ends. The CDR3 runs to 15 residues. The CDR3 bases are TGTGCCACCAGCAGAGTGAAGGCGGTGAACACTGAAGCTTTCTTT. Encoded protein: CATSRVKAVNTEAFF.

V is TRBV3-1 (or the pseudogene TRBV3-2) and J is TRBJ1-1, with unresolved D. The length of the CDR3 is 17 residues. The ends were cut back, 1 base at V and 0 bases at J, with 15 bases in the middle. Germline CDR1 LGHDT, CDR2 YNNKEL (reference sequence). CDR3 sequence: CASSQGHSGNMNTEAFF. Written as DNA, the CDR3 is TGTGCCAGCAGCCAAGGCCACAGCGGCAACATGAACACTGAAGCTTTCTTT.

This clone has just a few counts. The chain couples TRBV28 to TRBJ2-1; 8 bases agree with TRBD2. Germline loops: CDR1 MDHEN, CDR2 SYDVKM. V lost 5 bases to trimming and J lost 10 bases; unmatched junction nucleotides: 13. The CDR3 totals 15 residues. CDR3 amino acids: CASSLSLAGGGEQFF. The CDR3 DNA sequence: TGTGCCAGCAGTCTCTCCCTGGCGGGGGGAGGCGAGCAGTTCTTC.

The chain employs TRBV6-5 and TRBJ1-4; the match to TRBD1 covers 8 bases. Germline V gene sequence: CDR1 MNHEY, CDR2 SVGAGI. V trimming: 0 bases; J trimming: 7 bases; junction bases outside the gene matches: 4. The CDR3 contains 15 residues. The CDR3 DNA is TGTGCCAGCAGTTACTCGACAGGGGTCGGTGAAAAACTGTTTTTT. It codes for CASSYSTGVGEKLFF.

V gene TRBV10-2 combines with J gene TRBJ1-6; possible D gene TRBD1, 6 bases. The CDR3 totals 16 residues. Between the trimmed V and J ends, which lost 0 bases and 4 bases, there was a span of 10 bases. CDR1 is WSHSY, CDR2 SAAADI, per germline. The CDR3 sequence: CASSESSGDYNSPLHF. In DNA, the CDR3 is TGCGCCAGCAGTGAGTCCTCAGGGGATTATAATTCACCCCTCCACTTT.

The V and J genes are TRBV18 and TRBJ2-7; a possible D gene is TRBD1 (6 bases). Trimming removed 4 bases from V and 0 bases from J, with 10 bases in between. The germline gives CDR1 KGHSH, CDR2 LQKENI. This CDR3 has 14 amino acids. CDR3 DNA: TGTGCCAGCTCACGACAGGTCCTCTCCTACGAGCAGTACTTC. The encoded protein is CASSRQVLSYEQYF. The full variable domain, rest sourced from reference TRBV18 and TRBJ2-7, is NAGVMQNPRHLVRRRGQEARLRCSPMKGHSHVYWYRQLPEEGLKFMVYLQKENIIDESGMPKERFSAEFPKEGPSILRIQQVVRGDSAAYFCASSRQVLSYEQYFGPGTRLTVT.

The V gene is TRBV20-1, the J gene TRBJ1-4, with TRBD1 identical over 7 bases. J was trimmed by 0 bases and V by 3 bases; bases with no gene match: 4. Germline-derived CDR1 and CDR2 are DFQATT and SNEGSKA (reference sequence). This CDR3 region has 15 residues. CDR3 in amino acids: CSASLRGATNEKLFF. The CDR3 nucleotides are TGCAGTGCTAGTCTCAGGGGGGCAACTAATGAAAAACTGTTTTTT.

The chain couples TRBV3-1 (or the pseudogene TRBV3-2) to TRBJ2-1; D is unresolved. Trimming removed 1 base at V and 9 bases at J, with 4 bases between. Germline CDR1 LGHDT, CDR2 YNNKEL (reference sequence). The CDR3 length is 11 residues. CDR3 loop: CASSQASEQFF. The CDR3 bases are TGTGCCAGCAGCCAAGCCAGTGAGCAGTTCTTC.

This clone appeared a few times. The chain couples TRBV5-1 to TRBJ2-7, with TRBD1 identical over 9 bases. The J segment lost 6 bases and the V segment lost 4 bases, leaving 14 bases of the junction unmatched. The CDR3 has 16 residues. Germline CDR1 SGHRS, CDR2 YFSETQ. CDR3 sequence (DNA): TGCGCCAGCAGCGATCTTCCCGGGACAGGGAAAAGCGAGCAGTACTTC. Protein sequence: CASSDLPGTGKSEQYF.

The V and J genes are TRBV28 and TRBJ1-4, with D perhaps TRBD1 (6 bases). Deletions cut 5 bases from V and 13 bases from J, with 23 bases between. The CDR3 contains 15 residues. Germline CDR1 MDHEN, CDR2 SYDVKM. CDR3 coding DNA: TGTGCCAGCAGTCTTATACTCTACCAACAGGGTGGACTGTTTTTT. Its protein product is CASSLILYQQGGLFF. Full variable domain (missing parts from reference TRBV28 and TRBJ1-4): DVKVTQSSRYLVKRTGEKVFLECVQDMDHENMFWYRQDPGLGLRLIYFSYDVKMKEKGDIPEGYSVSREKKERFSLILESASTNQTSMYLCASSLILYQQGGLFFGSGTQLSVL.

The chain links TRBV5-4 to TRBJ2-5; 11 bases align to TRBD2. V was pared by 5 bases and J by 1 base, with 7 bases of the junction left unmatched. Germline assignment: CDR1 SGHNT and CDR2 YYREEE (reference sequence). This CDR3 region has 16 residues. The CDR3 DNA reads TGTGCCAGCAGGGCTAGCGGGGGGCCCATCCAAGAGACCCAGTACTTC. This codes for CASRASGGPIQETQYF.

The genes are TRBV18 and TRBJ1-1, with 8 positions matching TRBD1. The V and J ends lost 3 bases and 5 bases, in that order; junction bases with no gene match: 8. CDR1 and CDR2 from the germline V gene are KGHSH and LQKENI. This CDR3 comprises 15 residues. The CDR3 region has the DNA TGTGCCAGCTCACCTCGGGCAGGGGGCCGAACTGAAGCTTTCTTT. It codes for CASSPRAGGRTEAFF.

CDR3 nucleotides: TGTGCCAGCAGTACCCAGGGGGCTGGAAACACCATATATTTT. Translation: CASSTQGAGNTIYF. The chain couples TRBV6-5 to TRBJ1-3; 7 positions agree with TRBD1. The junction had 3 bases not matched to a gene; V was cut back by 5 bases and J by 2 bases. The CDR3 length is 14 residues. Germline V gives CDR1 MNHEY, CDR2 SVGAGI.